Listed here is a single TCR beta chain. Germline is not matched at one junction end, which may reflect a read error. The sample originates from a study of tumor and adjacent non-tumor tissue in lung cancer. Study-wide background: Stage I to III disease affected 9 to 10 men and 5 women aged about 30 to 85. Each sample yielded roughly 4 million productive TCRbeta reads on average.

In germline, CDR1 is LGHNA, CDR2 YNFKEQ. The CDR3 loop spans 16 amino acids. TCRbeta libraries were built with three rounds of nested PCR, modified from ARM-PCR. One entry per CDR3 protein, called by TCRdb with MiXCR from the multiplex PCR reads. This sample carries about 110,000 distinct CDR3 sequences, 60% to 65% of them seen once, and the ten largest clones take over 15%. The template was RNA from unsorted bulk tissue. This non-tumor lung sample came from over 3 cm beyond the tumor edge. Sequencing was carried out using distant non-tumor lung tissue. The source is a man in his 60s with non-small cell lung cancer. The chain links TRBV4-2 to TRBJ2-1; 7 nucleotides line up with TRBD2. As DNA, the CDR3 is TGTGCCGGCAGCCGAGATGTGGTGGGAGGGTACAATGAGCAGTTCTTC. Amino acids: CAGSRDVVGGYNEQFF.